The rows below give T cell receptor beta chains drawn from one sample of a study of blood T cell repertoires in COVID-19. This table comes from immunoSEQ multiplex PCR, and its TCRdb copy is limited to in-frame clones, with some not included. The profile shows roughly 100,000 clones, 70% to 90% of them singletons. Material for sequencing was peripheral blood. The receptors originated from a man over 45 with active COVID-19. Each CDR3 is given with its conserved first and last residue. D genes are given only for firm matches. The size of a clone is reported for some rows only, either as once, few or many, or as a class for expanded clones.

clone size	D gene	J gene	V gene	CDR3 length	CDR3 DNA	CDR3 protein
NA	NA	TRBJ2-1	TRBV7-2	16	TGTGCCAGCAGCTTAGTGGGCAAACCGTCCTACAATGAGCAGTTCTTC	CASSLVGKPSYNEQFF
NA	TRBD1	TRBJ2-7	TRBV20-1	14	TGCAGTGCTAGTAGACAGGGCCCTACCTACGAGCAGTACTTC	CSASRQGPTYEQYF
NA	TRBD2	TRBJ2-1	TRBV6-1	17	TGTGCCAGCAGTGAACGGGAGGCAGGTAGCTCCTACAATGAGCAGTTCTTC	CASSEREAGSSYNEQFF
NA	TRBD1	TRBJ1-6	TRBV30	15	TGTGCCTGGAGTGTACCCGGACAGGGAGGCTCACCCCTCCACTTT	CAWSVPGQGGSPLHF
NA	NA	TRBJ1-5	TRBV24-1	12	TGTGCCACCAGCCAGGGTTCGGAGCCCCAGCATTTT	CATSQGSEPQHF
once	TRBD2	TRBJ2-3	TRBV19	15	TGTGCCAGTAGTATTGGGCGGGGGTTGGCAGATACGCAGTATTTT	CASSIGRGLADTQYF
NA	TRBD1	TRBJ2-7	TRBV25-1	15	TGTGCCAGCAGTGAACGGACAGGGTCGGTAGGCGAGCAGTACTTC	CASSERTGSVGEQYF
NA	NA	TRBJ1-6	TRBV24-1	15	TGTGCCACCAGTGCCCTGGGCAGGTGCAATTCACCCCTCCACTTT	CATSALGRCNSPLHF
NA	TRBD1	TRBJ1-2	TRBV4-2	15	TGTGCCAGCAGCCAAGAGGGACAGCTTAACTATGGCTACACCTTC	CASSQEGQLNYGYTF
NA	NA	TRBJ2-2	TRBV6-2/TRBV6-3	14	TGTGCCAGCAGTTACTCGAGACTGTCTGGGGAGCTGTTTTTT	CASSYSRLSGELFF
NA	NA	TRBJ2-2	TRBV10-3	14	TGTGCCATCAGTGAGTCGAGGAGCACCGGGGAGCTGTTTTTT	CAISESRSTGELFF
few	NA	TRBJ1-4	TRBV29-1	14	TGCAGCGTTTTAGTAGGGGCGCGAGGTGAAAAACTGTTTTTT	CSVLVGARGEKLFF
NA	NA	TRBJ2-4	TRBV6-5	12	TGTGCCAGCAGTCCAGGGGTAAACATTCAGTACTTC	CASSPGVNIQYF
once	NA	TRBJ2-2	TRBV7-3	15	TGTGCCAGCAGCTTAACTGGGGCCGAACTGGGGGAGCTGTTTTTT	CASSLTGAELGELFF
NA	NA	TRBJ1-5	TRBV5-1	15	TGCGCCAGCACCCTAATTCCAGGGGACAATCAGCCCCAGCATTTT	CASTLIPGDNQPQHF
NA	NA	TRBJ1-6	TRBV12-3/TRBV12-4	12	TGTGCCAGCAGTTTAACCGGTCCACCCCTCCACTTT	CASSLTGPPLHF
NA	NA	TRBJ2-3	TRBV4-2	16	TGTGCCAGCAGCCCTTTAGTTACCCCAAGCACAGATACGCAGTATTTT	CASSPLVTPSTDTQYF
NA	NA	TRBJ2-3	TRBV25-1	15	TGTGCCACCAGCGGTCGGGCAGGGGTCCCAGATACGCAGTATTTT	CATSGRAGVPDTQYF
NA	NA	TRBJ2-3	TRBV30	14	TGTGCCCGTGGGGGCGGGGGCTACGCAGATACGCAGTATTTT	CARGGGGYADTQYF
NA	NA	TRBJ2-5	TRBV7-9	14	TGTGCCAGCAAATCAGGGCTCCCGGGAGAGACCCAGTACTTC	CASKSGLPGETQYF
NA	TRBD1	TRBJ1-1	TRBV12-3/TRBV12-4	13	TGTGCCAGCAGCCGACAGGGAGTCACTGAAGCTTTCTTT	CASSRQGVTEAFF
once	NA	TRBJ2-1	TRBV6-5	13	TGTGCCAGTCGACTGTCTAGCTACGATGAGCAGTTCTTC	CASRLSSYDEQFF
NA	TRBD1	TRBJ1-6	TRBV18	14	TGTGCCAGCTCATCAACAGGGGACCTTTCACCCCTCCACTTT	CASSSTGDLSPLHF
NA	TRBD1	TRBJ1-2	TRBV4-3	16	TGCGCCAGCAGCCAAGACTACGGACAGGACGACTATGGCTACACCTTC	CASSQDYGQDDYGYTF
NA	TRBD1	TRBJ2-1	TRBV19	14	TGTGCCAGTAGTCCGGGACAGAAATACAATGAGCAGTTCTTC	CASSPGQKYNEQFF
NA	TRBD2	TRBJ2-3	TRBV10-3	19	TGTGCCATCAGTGGGAAGCGGGGGGAATCCCCTAGAGGCACAGATACGCAGTATTTT	CAISGKRGESPRGTDTQYF
NA	TRBD1	TRBJ2-3	TRBV19	21	TGTGCCAGTCTTCGTTGGGACAGGGGGCTGCTAGCGGGGTTTGGACAAGATACGCAGTATTTT	CASLRWDRGLLAGFGQDTQYF
NA	TRBD2	TRBJ2-5	TRBV7-2	14	TGTGCCAGCAGCCCGCTGACCGGGAGGGAGACCCAGTACTTC	CASSPLTGRETQYF
NA	NA	TRBJ1-6	TRBV2	15	TGTGCCAGCAGTGGGGCAGCAGGGGATAATTCACCCCTCCACTTT	CASSGAAGDNSPLHF
once	NA	TRBJ2-4	TRBV29-1	13	TGCAGCGTTTCTAACTTAGCCAAAAACATTCAGTACTTC	CSVSNLAKNIQYF
NA	TRBD2	TRBJ2-5	TRBV7-9	16	TGTGCCAGCAGCCCAAGACTAGCGGGGGCCCCGGAGACCCAGTACTTC	CASSPRLAGAPETQYF
NA	NA	TRBJ1-3	TRBV7-8	18	TGTGCCAGCAGCTTATTTTCGTTAACAGGGAATCGTGGAAACACCATATATTTT	CASSLFSLTGNRGNTIYF
few	NA	TRBJ1-4	TRBV30	14	TGTGCCTGGACCCGACCCACAGACAATGAAAAACTGTTTTTT	CAWTRPTDNEKLFF
NA	NA	TRBJ2-1	TRBV12-3/TRBV12-4	13	TGTGCCAGCACCTCGGGTGCCTACAATGAGCAGTTCTTC	CASTSGAYNEQFF
NA	NA	TRBJ1-5	TRBV19	15	TGTGCCAGTAGTTCCTATGGACAGCTCAATCAGCCCCAGCATTTT	CASSSYGQLNQPQHF
few	TRBD1	TRBJ1-4	TRBV10-1	14	TGCGCCAGCGAGTTACAGGGGGCCGGTGAAAAACTGTTTTTT	CASELQGAGEKLFF
NA	NA	TRBJ2-1	TRBV5-6	17	TGTGCCAGCAGCTCTCGCAGGTCCCTGATTTCCTACAATGAGCAGTTCTTC	CASSSRRSLISYNEQFF
NA	NA	TRBJ2-3	TRBV6-4	14	TGTGCCAGCAGTGACTCGCACAGATCAGATACGCAGTATTTT	CASSDSHRSDTQYF
NA	NA	TRBJ1-4	TRBV12-3/TRBV12-4	11	TGTGCCAGCAGTACAGGGTCCCTCCTGTTTTTT	CASSTGSLLFF
NA	TRBD1	TRBJ1-2	TRBV5-6	13	TGTGCCAGCAGCCTCCGGGACAGGGTTGGGTACACCTTC	CASSLRDRVGYTF
NA	NA	TRBJ2-5	TRBV27	11	TGTGCCAGCAGTCAACAAGAGACCCAGTACTTC	CASSQQETQYF
NA	TRBD2	TRBJ2-7	TRBV20-1	14	TGCAGTGCTAGTGCTAGCGGGGGAACCTACGAGCAGTACTTC	CSASASGGTYEQYF
NA	NA	TRBJ2-5	TRBV25-1	12	TGTGCCAGCAGTGCACCCCGGGGGACCCAGTACTTC	CASSAPRGTQYF
NA	NA	TRBJ2-7	TRBV5-1	14	TGCGCCAGCAGCTTGTCAGGCAGCTCCTACGAGCAGTACTTC	CASSLSGSSYEQYF
NA	NA	TRBJ2-2	TRBV5-1	15	TGCGCCAGCAGAGTGGGCGGACTGCGAGGCGGGGAGCTGTTTTTT	CASRVGGLRGGELFF
NA	TRBD1	TRBJ1-1	TRBV5-1	15	TGCGCCAGCAGCTTGGCGACAGGGGGGAACACTGAAGCTTTCTTT	CASSLATGGNTEAFF
few	NA	TRBJ1-2	TRBV25-1	14	TGTGCCAGCAGTGACGTCCGGGTCATCGATGGCTACACCTTC	CASSDVRVIDGYTF
NA	TRBD1	TRBJ2-5	TRBV10-3	14	TGTGCCATCAGTACAGGGGAAAGCCTAGAGACCCAGTACTTC	CAISTGESLETQYF
NA	TRBD1	TRBJ1-1	TRBV11-2	13	TGTGCCAGCAGCCCCTGGGACAGGGCTGAAGCTTTCTTT	CASSPWDRAEAFF
NA	NA	TRBJ1-1	TRBV27	14	TGTGCCAGCAAATACCAGGGGAGGAACACTGAAGCTTTCTTT	CASKYQGRNTEAFF
NA	NA	TRBJ2-7	TRBV6-5	15	TGTGCCAGCAGTTACTCGAAGGAGGGTACCTACGAGCAGTACTTC	CASSYSKEGTYEQYF
NA	TRBD1	TRBJ1-4	TRBV7-9	16	TGTGCCAGCAGCCTCCCCCGGACAGGGGGCTTTGAAAAACTGTTTTTT	CASSLPRTGGFEKLFF
NA	TRBD1	TRBJ1-4	TRBV10-3	15	TGTGCCATCAGGCCTCAGGGGGCAGCTAATGAAAAACTGTTTTTT	CAIRPQGAANEKLFF
few	NA	TRBJ1-2	TRBV9	14	TGTGCCAGCAGCACGGGGGGCTCGAACTATGGCTACACCTTC	CASSTGGSNYGYTF
NA	NA	TRBJ2-1	TRBV2	14	TGTGCCAGCAGTGAAGCTAGCACCTACAATGAGCAGTTCTTC	CASSEASTYNEQFF